Many counts were recorded for the clone carrying this T cell receptor (beta chain). This entry belongs to a study of CD8 T cells in ankylosing spondylitis. TCRdb re-analysed the 5' RACE reads in MiXCR, keeping a single row per CDR3 protein. The profile covers about 92,000 distinct CDR3 sequences, with around 9.4% appearing a single time and 5.1% taken by the ten largest. The sample consisted of blood, either unsorted or a sorted T cell fraction (not recorded which). The source of this sequence is a male donor with ankylosing spondylitis or in good health (not recorded which).

The CDR3 spells CASSPDSGDYNEQFF. Written as DNA, the CDR3 is TGTGCCAGCAGCCCGGATAGCGGGGACTACAATGAGCAGTTCTTC. The chain employs TRBV11-3 and TRBJ2-1; 8 bases map to TRBD2. CDR3 size: 15 residues. After removal of 5 bases from V and 3 bases from J, the junction contained 6 bases not matched to a gene. Germline assignment: CDR1 SGHNT and CDR2 YENEEA.